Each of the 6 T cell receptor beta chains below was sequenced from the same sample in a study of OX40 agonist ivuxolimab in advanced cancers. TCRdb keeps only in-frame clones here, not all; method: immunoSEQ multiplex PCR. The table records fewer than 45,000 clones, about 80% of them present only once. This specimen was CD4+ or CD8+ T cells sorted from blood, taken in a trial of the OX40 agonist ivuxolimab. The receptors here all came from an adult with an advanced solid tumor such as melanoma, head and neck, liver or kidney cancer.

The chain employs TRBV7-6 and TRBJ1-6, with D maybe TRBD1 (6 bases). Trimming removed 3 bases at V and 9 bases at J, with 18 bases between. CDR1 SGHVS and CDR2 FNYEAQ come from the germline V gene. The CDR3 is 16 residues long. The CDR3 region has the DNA TGTGCCAGCAGCTTCGGGTCCAGGGGTGGGTCTTCACCCCTCCACTTT. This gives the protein CASSFGSRGGSSPLHF.

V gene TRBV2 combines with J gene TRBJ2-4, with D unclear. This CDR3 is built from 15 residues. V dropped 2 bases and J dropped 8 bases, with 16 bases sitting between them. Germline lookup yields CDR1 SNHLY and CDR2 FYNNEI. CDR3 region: CASSETGRDGDIQYF. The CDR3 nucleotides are TGTGCCAGCAGTGAAACTGGTAGGGATGGGGACATTCAGTACTTC.

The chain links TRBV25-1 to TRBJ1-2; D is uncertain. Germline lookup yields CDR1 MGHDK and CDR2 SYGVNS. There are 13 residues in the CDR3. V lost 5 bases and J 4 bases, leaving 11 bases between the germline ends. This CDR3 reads CASSLTVGYGYTF. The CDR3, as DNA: TGTGCCAGCAGTCTAACCGTCGGCTATGGCTACACCTTC.

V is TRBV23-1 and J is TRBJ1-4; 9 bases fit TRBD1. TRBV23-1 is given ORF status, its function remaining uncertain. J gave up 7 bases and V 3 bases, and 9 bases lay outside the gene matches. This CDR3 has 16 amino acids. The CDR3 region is CASSHSRDREGEKLFF. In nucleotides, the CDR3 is TGCGCCAGCAGTCACTCGAGGGACAGGGAAGGTGAAAAACTGTTTTTT.

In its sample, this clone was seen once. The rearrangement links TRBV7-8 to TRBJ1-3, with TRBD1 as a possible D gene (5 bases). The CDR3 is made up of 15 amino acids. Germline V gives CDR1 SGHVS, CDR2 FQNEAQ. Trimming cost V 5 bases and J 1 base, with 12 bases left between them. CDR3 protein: CASSPSGGSGNTIYF. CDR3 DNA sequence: TGTGCCAGCAGCCCCTCCGGGGGTTCTGGAAACACCATATATTTT.

The CDR3 protein is CASSSGQRNTEAFF. CDR3 nucleotides: TGTGCCAGCAGCTCTGGACAGCGGAACACTGAAGCTTTCTTT. V usage is TRBV11-3 and J usage is TRBJ1-1, with a possible D match to TRBD1 (6 bases). The germline V gene has CDR1 SGHNT and CDR2 YENEEA. The ends were cut back, 4 bases at V and 1 base at J, with 10 bases in the middle. CDR3 length: 14 amino acids. The full variable domain, in which reference TRBV11-3 and TRBJ1-1 provide the parts outside the CDR3, is EAGVVQSPRYKIIEKKQPVAFWCNPISGHNTLYWYLQNLGQGPELLIRYENEEAVDDSQLPKDRFSAERLKGVDSTLKIQPAELGDSAVYLCASSSGQRNTEAFFGQGTRLTVV.